This T cell receptor (beta chain) was recovered during a study of low-dose radiotherapy and immunotherapy resistance in tumors. Stated time point: before trial treatment. Alpha and beta chains were covered, as first-strand cDNA relied on TRAV- and TRBV-specific primers. Amplification, which lasted 20 PCR cycles, used a constant-region primer and V-primer adapter to amplify TCRs. In TCRdb, the reads were re-called with MiXCR into one record per CDR3 protein. This table has more than 85,000 distinct CDR3 sequences, 9.4% appearing once. This clonotype has ten or more counts. CDR1 MDHEN and CDR2 SYDVKM come from the germline V gene. This CDR3 region has 15 residues. The germline V and J ends were trimmed by 7 bases and 2 bases, with 12 bases remaining between them.

The V and J genes are TRBV28 and TRBJ2-6; weak D call: TRBD2 (6 bases). The sample was PBMCs, taken before treatment. This sequence was found in a male donor with prostate cancer. The CDR3 protein is CASTHGSAGANVLTF. The CDR3 nucleotides are TGTGCCAGCACCCACGGGAGCGCTGGGGCCAACGTCCTGACTTTC.